Shown below are 4 T cell receptor beta chains from a single sample sequenced in a study of neurological immune-mediated disorders. MiXCR, run by TCRdb on the 5' RACE reads, gives a single entry per CDR3 protein. The sample has about 31,000 distinct CDR3 sequences, around 4% seen once. Source material: CD4+ T cells from blood. The receptors originated from a woman in her thirties or forties in good health.

This clonotype was seen repeatedly, ten times or more. The chain uses TRBV12-3 or TRBV12-4 and TRBJ2-2; D unresolved. There are 12 residues in the CDR3. The V gene lost 4 bases and the J gene lost 3 bases, with 3 bases spanning the gap. The CDR3 DNA follows: TGTGCCAGCAGTTATCACACCGGGGAGCTGTTTTTT. This gives the protein CASSYHTGELFF.

This clonotype occurred many times. This sequence joins TRBV7-2 and TRBJ2-3, with 7 positions matching TRBD1. The CDR3 totals 16 residues. Germline loops: CDR1 SGHTA, CDR2 FQGNSA. V dropped 4 bases and J dropped 5; count of bases not matched to a gene: 12. Written as DNA, the CDR3 is TGTGCCAGCAGCTATAACATTTTACAGGGGTTAGATACGCAGTATTTT. Translating gives CASSYNILQGLDTQYF.

This clonotype was seen only once. The chain uses TRBV30 and TRBJ1-2, with D possibly being TRBD1 (6 bases). The V end lost 4 bases, the J end lost 8 bases, and 14 bases lay between the germline ends. The CDR3 consists of 12 residues. Germline V gene data show CDR1 as GTSNPN and CDR2 as SVGIG (reference sequence). CDR3 nucleotides: TGTGCCTGGATGTGGGGGCGCGGCGGCTACACCTTC. It encodes CAWMWGRGGYTF.

This clonotype has a count of ten or more. The chain joins TRBV28 to TRBJ2-5, with 8 nucleotides matching TRBD2. This CDR3 is built from 14 residues. The germline V gene has CDR1 MDHEN and CDR2 SYDVKM. Unmatched junction bases numbered 10, after V lost 10 bases and J lost 3 bases. In DNA form, the CDR3 reads TGTGCCACTCTCGTTCCGGGGGGGAAAGAGACCCAGTACTTC. It yields the protein CATLVPGGKETQYF.